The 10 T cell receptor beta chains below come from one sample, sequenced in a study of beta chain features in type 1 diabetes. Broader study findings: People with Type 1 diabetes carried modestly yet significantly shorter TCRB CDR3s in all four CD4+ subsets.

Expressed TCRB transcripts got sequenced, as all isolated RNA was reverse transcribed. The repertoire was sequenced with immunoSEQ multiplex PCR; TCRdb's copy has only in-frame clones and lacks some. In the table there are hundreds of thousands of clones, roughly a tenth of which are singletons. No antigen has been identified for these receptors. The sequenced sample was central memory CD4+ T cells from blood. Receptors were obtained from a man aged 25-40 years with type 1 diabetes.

CDR3 sequence reads: CASSLGQGTDTQYF. As DNA, the CDR3 is TGTGCCAGCTCACTGGGACAGGGGACAGATACGCAGTATTTT. The chain joins TRBV18 to TRBJ2-3, with 10 bases identical to TRBD1. The CDR3 is 14 residues long. V dropped 4 bases and J dropped 3; count of bases not matched to a gene: 1. Germline V lookup: CDR1 KGHSH, CDR2 LQKENI.

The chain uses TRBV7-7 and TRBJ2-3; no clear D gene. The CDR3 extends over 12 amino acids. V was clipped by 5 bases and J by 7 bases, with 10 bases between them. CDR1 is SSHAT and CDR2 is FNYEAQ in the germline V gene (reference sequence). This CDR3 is CASSDDRYTQYF. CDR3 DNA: TGTGCCAGCAGCGACGACCGGTATACGCAGTATTTT.

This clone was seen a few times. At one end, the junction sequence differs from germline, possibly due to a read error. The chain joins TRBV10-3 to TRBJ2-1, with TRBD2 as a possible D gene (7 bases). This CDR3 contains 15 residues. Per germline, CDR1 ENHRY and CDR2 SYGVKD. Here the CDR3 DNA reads TGTGCCAGCAGTAGGAGCGGGGACAACGGGAGTGAGCAGTTCTTC. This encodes CASSRSGDNGSEQFF.

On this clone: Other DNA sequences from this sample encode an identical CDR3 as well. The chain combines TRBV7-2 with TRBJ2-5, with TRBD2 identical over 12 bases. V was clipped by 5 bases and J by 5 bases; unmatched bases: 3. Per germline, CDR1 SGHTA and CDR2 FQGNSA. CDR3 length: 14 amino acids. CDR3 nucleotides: TGTGCCAGCAGCCGCGGACTAGCGGGGGAGACCCAGTACTTC. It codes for CASSRGLAGETQYF.

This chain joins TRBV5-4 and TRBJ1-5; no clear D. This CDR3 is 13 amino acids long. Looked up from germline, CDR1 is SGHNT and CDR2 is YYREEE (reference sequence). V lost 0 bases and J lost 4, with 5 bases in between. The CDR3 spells CASSLGENQPQHF. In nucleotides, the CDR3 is TGTGCCAGCAGCTTGGGGGAGAATCAGCCCCAGCATTTT.

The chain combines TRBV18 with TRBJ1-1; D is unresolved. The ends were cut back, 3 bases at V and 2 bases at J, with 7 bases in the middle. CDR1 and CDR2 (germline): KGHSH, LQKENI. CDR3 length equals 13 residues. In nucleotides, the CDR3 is TGTGCCAGCTCACCGCACCCCAACACTGAAGCTTTCTTT. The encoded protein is CASSPHPNTEAFF. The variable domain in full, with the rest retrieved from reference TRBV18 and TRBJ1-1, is NAGVMQNPRHLVRRRGQEARLRCSPMKGHSHVYWYRQLPEEGLKFMVYLQKENIIDESGMPKERFSAEFPKEGPSILRIQQVVRGDSAAYFCASSPHPNTEAFFGQGTRLTVV.

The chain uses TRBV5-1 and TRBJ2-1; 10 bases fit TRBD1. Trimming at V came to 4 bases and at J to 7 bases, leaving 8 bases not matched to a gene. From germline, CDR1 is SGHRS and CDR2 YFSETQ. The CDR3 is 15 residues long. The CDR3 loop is CASSLGQGKLNEQFF. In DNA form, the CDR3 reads TGCGCCAGCAGCCTGGGACAGGGGAAGTTGAATGAGCAGTTCTTC.

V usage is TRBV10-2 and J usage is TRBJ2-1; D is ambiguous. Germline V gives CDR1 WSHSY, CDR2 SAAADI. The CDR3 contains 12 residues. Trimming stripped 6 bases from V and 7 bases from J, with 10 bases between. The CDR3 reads CASSLTVNEQFF. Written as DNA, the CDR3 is TGCGCCAGCAGCCTGACTGTTAATGAGCAGTTCTTC.

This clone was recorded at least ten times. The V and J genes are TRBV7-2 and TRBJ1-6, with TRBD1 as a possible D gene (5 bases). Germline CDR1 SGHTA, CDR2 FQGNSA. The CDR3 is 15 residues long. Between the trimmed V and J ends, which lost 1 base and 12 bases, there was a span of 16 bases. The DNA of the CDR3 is TGTGCCAGCAGCTTAGGGTCCGGGGCCACCGGACCCCTCCACTTT. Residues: CASSLGSGATGPLHF.

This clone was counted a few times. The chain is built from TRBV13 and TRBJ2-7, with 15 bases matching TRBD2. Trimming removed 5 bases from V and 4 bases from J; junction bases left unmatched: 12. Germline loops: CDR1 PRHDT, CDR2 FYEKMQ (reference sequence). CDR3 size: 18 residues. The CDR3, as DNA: TGTGCCAGCAGCCGTAGGGGACTAGCGGGGGGAATGAGGTACGAGCAGTACTTC. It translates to CASSRRGLAGGMRYEQYF.